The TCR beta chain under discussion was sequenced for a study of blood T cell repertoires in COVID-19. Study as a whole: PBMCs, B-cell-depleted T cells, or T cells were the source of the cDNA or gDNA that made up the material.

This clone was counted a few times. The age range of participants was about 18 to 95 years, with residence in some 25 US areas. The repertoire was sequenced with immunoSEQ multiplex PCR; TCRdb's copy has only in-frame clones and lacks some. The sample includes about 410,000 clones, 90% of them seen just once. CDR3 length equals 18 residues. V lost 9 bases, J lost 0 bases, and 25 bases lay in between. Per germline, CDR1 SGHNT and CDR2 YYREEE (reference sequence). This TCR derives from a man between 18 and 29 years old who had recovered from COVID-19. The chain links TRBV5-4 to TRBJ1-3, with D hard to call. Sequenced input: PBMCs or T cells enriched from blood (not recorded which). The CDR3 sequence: CATWYMDGRTSSGNTIYF. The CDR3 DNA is TGTGCCACCTGGTATATGGACGGGAGGACCAGCTCTGGAAACACCATATATTTT.